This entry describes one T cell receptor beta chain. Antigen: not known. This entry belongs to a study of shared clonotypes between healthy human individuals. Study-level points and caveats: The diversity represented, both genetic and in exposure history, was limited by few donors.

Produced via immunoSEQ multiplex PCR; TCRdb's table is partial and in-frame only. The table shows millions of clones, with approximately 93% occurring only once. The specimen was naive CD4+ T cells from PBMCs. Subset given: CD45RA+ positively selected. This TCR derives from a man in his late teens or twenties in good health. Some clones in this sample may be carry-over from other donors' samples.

The CDR3 loop reads CASSLFRNAGELFF. The CDR3 region has the DNA TGTGCCAGCAGTTTATTTCGGAATGCCGGGGAGCTGTTTTTT. This chain uses TRBV28 with TRBJ2-2; D gene uncertain. Deletions cut 1 base from V and 6 bases from J, with 9 bases between. The germline gives CDR1 MDHEN, CDR2 SYDVKM. CDR3 length: 14 residues.